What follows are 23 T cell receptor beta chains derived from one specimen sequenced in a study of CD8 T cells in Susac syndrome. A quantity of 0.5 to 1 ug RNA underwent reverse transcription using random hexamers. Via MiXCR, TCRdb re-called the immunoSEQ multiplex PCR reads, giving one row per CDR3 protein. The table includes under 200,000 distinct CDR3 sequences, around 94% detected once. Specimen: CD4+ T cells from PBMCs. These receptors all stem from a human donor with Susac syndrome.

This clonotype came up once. The CDR3 nucleotides read TGCGCCAGCAGCTTGACAGGGACGGGCAATCAGCCCCAGCATTTT. Its translation is CASSLTGTGNQPQHF. V and J are TRBV5-1 and TRBJ1-5; D perhaps matches TRBD1 (6 bases). CDR3 length: 15 amino acids. The germline V gene has CDR1 SGHRS and CDR2 YFSETQ. Trimming pared 1 base from V and 2 bases from J, leaving 10 bases between.

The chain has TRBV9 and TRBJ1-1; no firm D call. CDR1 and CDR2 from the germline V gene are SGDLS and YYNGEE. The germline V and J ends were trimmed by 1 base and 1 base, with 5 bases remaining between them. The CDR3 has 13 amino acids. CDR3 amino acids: CASSVLENTEAFF. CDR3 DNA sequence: TGTGCCAGCAGCGTACTGGAGAACACTGAAGCTTTCTTT.

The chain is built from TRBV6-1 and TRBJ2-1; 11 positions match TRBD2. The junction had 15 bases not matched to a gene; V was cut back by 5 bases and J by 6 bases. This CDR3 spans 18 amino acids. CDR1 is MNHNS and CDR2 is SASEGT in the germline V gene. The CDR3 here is CASSLAGGSVASRNEQFF. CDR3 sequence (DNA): TGTGCCAGCAGTCTAGCGGGGGGCTCCGTTGCTTCCCGCAATGAGCAGTTCTTC.

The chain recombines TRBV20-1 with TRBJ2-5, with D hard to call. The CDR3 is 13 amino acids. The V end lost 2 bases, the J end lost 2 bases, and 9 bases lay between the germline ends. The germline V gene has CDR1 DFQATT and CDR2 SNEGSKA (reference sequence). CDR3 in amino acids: CSARSPKQETQYF. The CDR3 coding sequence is TGCAGTGCTAGATCGCCGAAACAAGAGACCCAGTACTTC.

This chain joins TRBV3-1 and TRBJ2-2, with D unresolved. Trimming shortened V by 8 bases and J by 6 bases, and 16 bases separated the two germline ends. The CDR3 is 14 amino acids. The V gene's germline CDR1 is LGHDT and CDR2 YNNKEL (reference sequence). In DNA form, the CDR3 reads TGTGCCAGCTCTCCTTCGAGAGGAGCCGGGGAGCTGTTTTTT. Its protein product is CASSPSRGAGELFF.

The CDR3 spells CSARERGSGEQYF. In DNA form, the CDR3 reads TGCAGTGCTAGAGAGCGGGGATCTGGCGAGCAGTACTTC. This sequence joins TRBV20-1 and TRBJ2-7; the D gene is possibly TRBD2 (6 bases). This CDR3 has 13 residues. Germline CDR1 and CDR2: DFQATT and SNEGSKA (reference sequence). V was trimmed by 0 bases and J by 6 bases, leaving 12 bases between them.

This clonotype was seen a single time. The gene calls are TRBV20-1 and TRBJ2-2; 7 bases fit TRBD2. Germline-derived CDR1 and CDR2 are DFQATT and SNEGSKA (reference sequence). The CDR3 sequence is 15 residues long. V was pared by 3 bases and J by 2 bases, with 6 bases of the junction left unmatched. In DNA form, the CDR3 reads TGCAGTGCTAGGAACGGGGGGATCAACACCGGGGAGCTGTTTTTT. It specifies CSARNGGINTGELFF.

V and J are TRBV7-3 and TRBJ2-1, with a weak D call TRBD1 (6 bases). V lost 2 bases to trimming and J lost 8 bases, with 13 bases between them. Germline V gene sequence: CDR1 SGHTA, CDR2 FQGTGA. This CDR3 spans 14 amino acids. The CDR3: CASSLGTGIDEQFF. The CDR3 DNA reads TGTGCCAGCAGCTTAGGCACAGGGATTGATGAGCAGTTCTTC.

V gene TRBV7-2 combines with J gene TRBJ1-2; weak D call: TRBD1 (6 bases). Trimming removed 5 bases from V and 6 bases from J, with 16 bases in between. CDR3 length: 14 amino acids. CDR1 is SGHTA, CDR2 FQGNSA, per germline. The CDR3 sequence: CASSLERGADGYTF. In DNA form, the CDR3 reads TGTGCCAGCAGCCTAGAGCGGGGGGCGGATGGCTACACCTTC. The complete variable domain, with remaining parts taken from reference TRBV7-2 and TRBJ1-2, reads GAGVSQSPSNKVTEKGKDVELRCDPISGHTALYWYRQSLGQGLEFLIYFQGNSAPDKSGLPSDRFSAERTGGSVSTLTIQRTQQEDSAVYLCASSLERGADGYTFGSGTRLTVV.

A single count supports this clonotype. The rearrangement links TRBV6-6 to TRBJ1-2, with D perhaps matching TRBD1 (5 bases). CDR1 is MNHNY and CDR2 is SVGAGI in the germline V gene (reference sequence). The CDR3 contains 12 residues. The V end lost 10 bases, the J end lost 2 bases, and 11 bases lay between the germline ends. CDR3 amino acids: CATKRDNYGYTF. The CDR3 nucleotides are TGTGCCACAAAACGGGACAACTATGGCTACACCTTC.

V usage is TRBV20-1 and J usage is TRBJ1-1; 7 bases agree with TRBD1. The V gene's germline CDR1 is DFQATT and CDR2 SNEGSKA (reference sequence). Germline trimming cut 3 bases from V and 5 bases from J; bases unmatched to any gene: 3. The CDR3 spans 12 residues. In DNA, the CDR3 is TGCAGTGCTAGTGAGGGGGCAACTGAAGCTTTCTTT. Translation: CSASEGATEAFF.

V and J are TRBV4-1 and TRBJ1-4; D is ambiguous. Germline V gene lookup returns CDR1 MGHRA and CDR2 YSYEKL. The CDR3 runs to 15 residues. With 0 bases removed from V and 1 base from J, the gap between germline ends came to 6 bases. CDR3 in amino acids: CASSQDEGTNEKLFF. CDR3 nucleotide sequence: TGCGCCAGCAGCCAAGACGAGGGAACTAATGAAAAACTGTTTTTT.

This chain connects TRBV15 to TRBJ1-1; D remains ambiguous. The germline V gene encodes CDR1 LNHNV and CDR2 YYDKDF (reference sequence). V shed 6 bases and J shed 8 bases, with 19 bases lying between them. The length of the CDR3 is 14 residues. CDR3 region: CATRDGPYTGEAFF. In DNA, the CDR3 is TGTGCCACCAGAGACGGGCCTTACACTGGAGAAGCTTTCTTT.

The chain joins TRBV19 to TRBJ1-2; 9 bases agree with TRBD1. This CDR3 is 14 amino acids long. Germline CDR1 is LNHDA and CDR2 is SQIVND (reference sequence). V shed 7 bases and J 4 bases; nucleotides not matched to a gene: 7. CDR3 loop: CASNPTGGSYGYTF. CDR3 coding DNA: TGTGCCAGTAACCCTACAGGGGGCAGCTATGGCTACACCTTC. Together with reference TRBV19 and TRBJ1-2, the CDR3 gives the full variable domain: DGGITQSPKYLFRKEGQNVTLSCEQNLNHDAMYWYRQDPGQGLRLIYYSQIVNDFQKGDIAEGYSVSREKKESFPLTVTSAQKNPTAFYLCASNPTGGSYGYTFGSGTRLTVV.

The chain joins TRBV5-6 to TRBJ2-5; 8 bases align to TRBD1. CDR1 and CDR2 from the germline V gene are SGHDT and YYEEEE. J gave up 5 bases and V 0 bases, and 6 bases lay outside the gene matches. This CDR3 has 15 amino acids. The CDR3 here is CASSLDSGGWETQYF. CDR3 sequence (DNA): TGTGCCAGCAGCTTGGACTCAGGGGGCTGGGAGACCCAGTACTTC.

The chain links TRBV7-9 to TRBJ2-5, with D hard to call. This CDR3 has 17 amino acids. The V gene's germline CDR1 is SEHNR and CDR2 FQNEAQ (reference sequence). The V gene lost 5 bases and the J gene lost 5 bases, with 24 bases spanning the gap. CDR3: CASSPAGRGWEAETQYF. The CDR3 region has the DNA TGTGCCAGCAGCCCCGCCGGACGAGGTTGGGAAGCCGAGACCCAGTACTTC.

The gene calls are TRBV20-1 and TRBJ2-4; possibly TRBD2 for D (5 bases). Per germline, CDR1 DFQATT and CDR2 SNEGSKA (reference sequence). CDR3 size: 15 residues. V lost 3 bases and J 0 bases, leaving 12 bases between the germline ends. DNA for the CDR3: TGCAGTGCTAGCGAAGGGAGTCTAGCCAAAAACATTCAGTACTTC. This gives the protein CSASEGSLAKNIQYF.

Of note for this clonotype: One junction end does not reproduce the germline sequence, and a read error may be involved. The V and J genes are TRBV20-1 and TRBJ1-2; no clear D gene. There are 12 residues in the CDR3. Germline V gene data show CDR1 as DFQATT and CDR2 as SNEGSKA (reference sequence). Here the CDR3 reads CSARAEPYGYTF. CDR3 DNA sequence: TGCAGTGCCAGAGCGGAGCCCTATGGCTACACCTTC.

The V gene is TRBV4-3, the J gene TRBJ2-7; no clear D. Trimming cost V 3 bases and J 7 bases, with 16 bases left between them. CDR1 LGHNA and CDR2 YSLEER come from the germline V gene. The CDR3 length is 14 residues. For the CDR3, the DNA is TGCGCCAGCAGCCAGAAGAACACCCTTATGGAGCAGTACTTC. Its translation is CASSQKNTLMEQYF.

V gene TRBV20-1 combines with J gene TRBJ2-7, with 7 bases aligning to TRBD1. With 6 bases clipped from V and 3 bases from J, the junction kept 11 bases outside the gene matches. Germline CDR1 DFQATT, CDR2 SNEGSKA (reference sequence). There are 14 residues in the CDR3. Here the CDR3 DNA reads TGCAGTGCCGCCCTGGGGGCAGGGGGCTACGAGCAGTACTTC. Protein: CSAALGAGGYEQYF.

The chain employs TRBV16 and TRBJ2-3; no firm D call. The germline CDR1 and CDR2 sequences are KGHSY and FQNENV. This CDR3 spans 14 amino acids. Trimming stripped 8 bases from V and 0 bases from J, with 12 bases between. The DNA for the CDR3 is TGTGCCAGCTTAAACGGGTACAGCACAGATACGCAGTATTTT. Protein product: CASLNGYSTDTQYF.

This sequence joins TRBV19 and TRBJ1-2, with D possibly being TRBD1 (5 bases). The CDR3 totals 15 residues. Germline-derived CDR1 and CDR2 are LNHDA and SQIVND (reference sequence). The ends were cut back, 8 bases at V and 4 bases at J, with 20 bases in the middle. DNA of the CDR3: TGTGCCAGTGCACCGGGACTACGAGAGAGCTATGGCTACACCTTC. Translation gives CASAPGLRESYGYTF.

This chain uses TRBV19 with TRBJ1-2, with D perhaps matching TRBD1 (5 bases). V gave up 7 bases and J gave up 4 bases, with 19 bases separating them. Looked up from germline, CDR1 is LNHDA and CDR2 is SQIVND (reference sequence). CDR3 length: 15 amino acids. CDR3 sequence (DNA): TGTGCCAGTATTGCCCGGGACGGCGAGCTCTATGGCTACACCTTC. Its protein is CASIARDGELYGYTF.